Described below is a single T cell receptor (beta chain) sequence and its context. Its target is not known. The entry originates in a study of cytomegalovirus exposure and HLA in healthy donors. Turning to the study itself: Genetic ancestry analysis placed under 90% of the approximately 400 donors that were genotyped in the Caucasian-associated cluster. Study-level points and caveats: A prior analysis recorded that most TCR beta V segments were productive about 90% or about 30% of the time. Reports indicate that TCR beta sequences accurately predicted the HLA-A and HLA-B alleles of most subjects.

In the PCR, 60 Vbeta and 13 Jbeta primers were used. TCRdb's table, derived via immunoSEQ multiplex PCR, lists solely in-frame clones and lacks some. In the table there are 150,000 or so clones, more than 75% of which are singletons. V was pared by 2 bases and J by 2 bases, with 7 bases of the junction left unmatched. Germline V gives CDR1 PRHDT, CDR2 FYEKMQ (reference sequence). The CDR3 has 17 amino acids. The V and J genes are TRBV13 and TRBJ2-3; 10 bases fit TRBD2. This TCR derives from a man between 18 and 35 years old in good health and CMV-seropositive. The sample was PBMCs. CDR3 sequence reads: CASSLFERGGLTDTQYF. The CDR3 DNA is TGTGCCAGCAGCTTATTTGAGCGGGGGGGCCTCACAGATACGCAGTATTTT.